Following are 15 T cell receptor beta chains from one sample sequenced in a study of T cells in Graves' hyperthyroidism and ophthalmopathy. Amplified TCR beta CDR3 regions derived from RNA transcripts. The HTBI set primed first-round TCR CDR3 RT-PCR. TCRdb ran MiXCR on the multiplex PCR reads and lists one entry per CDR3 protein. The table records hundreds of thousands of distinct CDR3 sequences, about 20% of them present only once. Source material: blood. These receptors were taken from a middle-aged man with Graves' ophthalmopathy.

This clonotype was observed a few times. The CDR3 is CAWRTGRTLQETQYF. DNA for the CDR3: TGTGCCTGGAGGACGGGAAGGACTCTCCAAGAGACCCAGTACTTC. V is TRBV30 and J is TRBJ2-5; possible D gene TRBD2, 5 bases. Trimming removed 3 bases from V and 1 base from J, with 15 bases in between. Per germline, CDR1 GTSNPN and CDR2 SVGIG (reference sequence). The CDR3 sequence is 15 residues long.

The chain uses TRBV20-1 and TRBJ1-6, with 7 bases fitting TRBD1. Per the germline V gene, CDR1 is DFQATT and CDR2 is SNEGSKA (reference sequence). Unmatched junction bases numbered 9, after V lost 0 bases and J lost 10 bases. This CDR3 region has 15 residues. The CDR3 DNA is TGCAGTGCTAGAGACGTACAGGGGAGGATCTCACCCCTCCACTTT. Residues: CSARDVQGRISPLHF.

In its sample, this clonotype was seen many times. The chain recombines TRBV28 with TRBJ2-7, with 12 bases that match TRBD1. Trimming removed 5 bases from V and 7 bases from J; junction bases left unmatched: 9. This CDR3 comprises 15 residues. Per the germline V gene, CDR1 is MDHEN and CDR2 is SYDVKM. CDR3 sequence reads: CASSAPGQGAEEQYF. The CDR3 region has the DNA TGTGCCAGCAGTGCACCGGGACAGGGGGCAGAAGAGCAGTACTTC. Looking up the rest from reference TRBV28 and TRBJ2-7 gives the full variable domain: DVKVTQSSRYLVKRTGEKVFLECVQDMDHENMFWYRQDPGLGLRLIYFSYDVKMKEKGDIPEGYSVSREKKERFSLILESASTNQTSMYLCASSAPGQGAEEQYFGPGTRLTVT.

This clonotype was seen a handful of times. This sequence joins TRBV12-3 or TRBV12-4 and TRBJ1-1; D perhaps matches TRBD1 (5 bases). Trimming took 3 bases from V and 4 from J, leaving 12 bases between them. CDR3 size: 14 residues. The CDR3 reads CASSFSGWGTEAFF. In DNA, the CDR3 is TGTGCCAGCAGTTTTTCAGGGTGGGGCACTGAAGCTTTCTTT.

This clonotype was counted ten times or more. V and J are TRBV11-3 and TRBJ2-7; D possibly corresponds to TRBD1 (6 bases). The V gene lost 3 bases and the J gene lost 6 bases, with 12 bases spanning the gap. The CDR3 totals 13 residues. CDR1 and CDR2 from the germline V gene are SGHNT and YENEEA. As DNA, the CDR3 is TGTGCCAGCAGCTTGAACAGGGCCTCCGAGCAGTACTTC. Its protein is CASSLNRASEQYF.

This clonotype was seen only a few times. CDR3 amino acids: CASSLNTKNIQYF. The CDR3, as DNA: TGTGCCAGCAGCTTAAATACCAAAAACATTCAGTACTTC. The rearrangement joins TRBV7-3 to TRBJ2-4; no clear D gene. V was shortened by 1 base and J by 2 bases, with 3 bases between the two germline ends. The CDR3 loop spans 13 amino acids. The germline V gene encodes CDR1 SGHTA and CDR2 FQGTGA.

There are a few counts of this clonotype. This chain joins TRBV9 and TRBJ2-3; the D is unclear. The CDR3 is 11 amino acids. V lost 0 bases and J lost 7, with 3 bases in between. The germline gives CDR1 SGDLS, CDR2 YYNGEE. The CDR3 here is CASSVENTQYF. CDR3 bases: TGTGCCAGCAGCGTAGAGAATACGCAGTATTTT.

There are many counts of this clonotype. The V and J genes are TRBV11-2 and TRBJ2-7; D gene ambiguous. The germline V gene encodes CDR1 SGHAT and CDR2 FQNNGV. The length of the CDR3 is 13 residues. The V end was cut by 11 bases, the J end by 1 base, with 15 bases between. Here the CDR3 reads CASRPTESYEQYF. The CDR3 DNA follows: TGTGCCTCCAGACCGACGGAGTCCTACGAGCAGTACTTC.

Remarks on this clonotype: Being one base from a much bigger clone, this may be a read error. The CDR3 spells CASSLRGPGGYEQYF. The DNA of the CDR3 is TGTGCCAGCAGTTTACGGGGCCCGGGCGGTTACGAGCAGTACTTC. The rearrangement joins TRBV28 to TRBJ2-7; D possibly matches TRBD1 or TRBD2 (5 bases each). Trimming took off 2 bases at V and 4 bases at J, with 15 bases between the two ends. Germline CDR1 reads MDHEN; CDR2 reads SYDVKM. CDR3 length: 15 residues. The variable domain in full, with the rest retrieved from reference TRBV28 and TRBJ2-7, is DVKVTQSSRYLVKRTGEKVFLECVQDMDHENMFWYRQDPGLGLRLIYFSYDVKMKEKGDIPEGYSVSREKKERFSLILESASTNQTSMYLCASSLRGPGGYEQYFGPGTRLTVT.

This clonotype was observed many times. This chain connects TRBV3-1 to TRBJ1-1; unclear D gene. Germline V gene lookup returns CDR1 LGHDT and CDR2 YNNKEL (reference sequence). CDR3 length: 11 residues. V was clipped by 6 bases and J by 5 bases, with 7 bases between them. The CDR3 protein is CASRSKTEAFF. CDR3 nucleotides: TGTGCCAGCAGGTCCAAAACTGAAGCTTTCTTT.

CDR3 DNA sequence: TGCAGTGGCCGCCCGGGCGGACCCTACAATGAGCAGTTCTTC. It yields the protein CSGRPGGPYNEQFF. This chain joins TRBV20-1 and TRBJ2-1, with D uncertain. This CDR3 is 14 amino acids long. With 7 bases removed from V and 2 bases from J, the gap between germline ends came to 15 bases. Per the germline V gene, CDR1 is DFQATT and CDR2 is SNEGSKA (reference sequence).

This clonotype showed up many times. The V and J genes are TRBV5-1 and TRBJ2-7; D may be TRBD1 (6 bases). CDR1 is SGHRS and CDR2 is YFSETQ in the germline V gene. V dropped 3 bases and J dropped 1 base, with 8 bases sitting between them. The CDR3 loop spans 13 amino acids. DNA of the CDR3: TGCGCCAGCAGCTACGGACAGTCCTACGAGCAGTACTTC. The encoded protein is CASSYGQSYEQYF.

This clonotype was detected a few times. CDR3 nucleotides: TGCGCCAGCAGCTTGGCCACCGGGACAGGGACCTATGGCTACACCTTC. This codes for CASSLATGTGTYGYTF. The chain recombines TRBV5-1 with TRBJ1-2; TRBD1 matches at 9 bases. The CDR3 length is 16 residues. The germline CDR1 and CDR2 sequences are SGHRS and YFSETQ. J lost 4 bases, V lost 0 bases, and 7 bases had no gene match. The full variable domain, with the rest looked up from reference TRBV5-1 and TRBJ1-2, is KAGVTQTPRYLIKTRGQQVTLSCSPISGHRSVSWYQQTPGQGLQFLFEYFSETQRNKGNFPGRFSGRQFSNSRSEMNVSTLELGDSALYLCASSLATGTGTYGYTFGSGTRLTVV.

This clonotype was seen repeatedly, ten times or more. The DNA for the CDR3 is TGTGCCAGCAGTCTCCGGGGGGAGTCCTACGAGCAGTACTTC. Amino acids: CASSLRGESYEQYF. This sequence joins TRBV28 and TRBJ2-7; 7 bases map to TRBD2. This CDR3 is built from 14 residues. From germline, CDR1 is MDHEN and CDR2 SYDVKM. Trimming removed 5 bases from V and 1 base from J; junction bases left unmatched: 5.

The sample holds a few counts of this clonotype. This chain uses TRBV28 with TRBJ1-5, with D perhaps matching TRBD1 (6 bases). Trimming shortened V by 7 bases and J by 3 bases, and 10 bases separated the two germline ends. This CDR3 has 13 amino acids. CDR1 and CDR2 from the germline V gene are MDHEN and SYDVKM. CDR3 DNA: TGTGCCAGCAAGACAGGCACCAATCAGCCCCAGCATTTT. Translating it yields CASKTGTNQPQHF.